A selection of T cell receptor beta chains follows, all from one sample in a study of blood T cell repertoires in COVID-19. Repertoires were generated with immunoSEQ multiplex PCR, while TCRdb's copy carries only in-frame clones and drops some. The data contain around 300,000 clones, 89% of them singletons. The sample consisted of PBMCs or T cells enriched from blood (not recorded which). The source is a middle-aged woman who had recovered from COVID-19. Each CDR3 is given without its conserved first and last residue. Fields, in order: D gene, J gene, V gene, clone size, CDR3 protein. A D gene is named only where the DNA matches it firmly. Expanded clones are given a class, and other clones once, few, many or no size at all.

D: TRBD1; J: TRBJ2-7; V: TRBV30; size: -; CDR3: AWSKQGIEQY
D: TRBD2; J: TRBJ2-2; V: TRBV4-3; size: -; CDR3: ASSFERTSGINTGELF
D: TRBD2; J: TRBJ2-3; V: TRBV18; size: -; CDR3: ASSPRASGGPDTQY
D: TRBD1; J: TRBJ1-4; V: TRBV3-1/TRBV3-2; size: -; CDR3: ASSRQGSNEKLF
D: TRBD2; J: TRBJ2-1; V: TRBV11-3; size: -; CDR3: ASSLERGALNEQF
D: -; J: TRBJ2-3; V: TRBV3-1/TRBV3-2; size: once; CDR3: ASSPGTRTDTQY
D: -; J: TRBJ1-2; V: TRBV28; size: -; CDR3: ASSPGFGGGYT
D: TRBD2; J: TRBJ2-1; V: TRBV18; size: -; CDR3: ASSGTSGRGEQF
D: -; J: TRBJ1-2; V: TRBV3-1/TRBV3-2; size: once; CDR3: ASSQDPRYGYT
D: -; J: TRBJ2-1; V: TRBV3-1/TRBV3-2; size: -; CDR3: ASSQVGEQF
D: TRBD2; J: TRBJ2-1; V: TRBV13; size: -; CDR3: ASSSEGLAVEQF
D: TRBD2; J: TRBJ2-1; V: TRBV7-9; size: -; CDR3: ASSPRLAGADNEQF
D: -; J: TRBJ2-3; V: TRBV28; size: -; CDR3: ASRPPGDTQY
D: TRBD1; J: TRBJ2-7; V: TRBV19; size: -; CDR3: ASSPGQELLRVQY
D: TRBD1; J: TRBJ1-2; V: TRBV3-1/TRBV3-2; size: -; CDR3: ASSQQTGRGYT
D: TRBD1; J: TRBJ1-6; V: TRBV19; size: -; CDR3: ASSPDRGPPLH
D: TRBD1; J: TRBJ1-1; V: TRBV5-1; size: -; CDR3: ASSLTGGDAEAF
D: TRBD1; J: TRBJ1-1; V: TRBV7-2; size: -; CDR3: ASSADRDRGGTEAF
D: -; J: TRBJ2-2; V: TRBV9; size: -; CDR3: ASHRGGGGQNTGELF
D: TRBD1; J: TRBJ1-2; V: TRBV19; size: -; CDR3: ASSIDFRDRTYGYT
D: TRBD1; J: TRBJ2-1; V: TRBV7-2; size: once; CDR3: ASSLADRVHEQF